Below are 24 T cell receptor beta chains sequenced from a single sample in a study of PD-1 blockade in classical Hodgkin lymphoma. Clones were read by immunoSEQ multiplex PCR, and TCRdb kept only the in-frame ones, dropping some. The table has some 100,000 clones, more than 90% seen once. All the patients suffered relapse after autologous stem cell transplantation, and brentuximab vedotin exposure differed. The sequencing used peripheral blood mononuclear cells (PBMCs), collected at baseline. The receptors here all came from a human donor with classical Hodgkin lymphoma.

CDR3 bases: TGTGCCAGCAGCCGGATCGGACAGGGGAACACTGAAGCTTTCTTT. It yields the protein CASSRIGQGNTEAFF. The gene calls are TRBV11-1 and TRBJ1-1; 8 bases map to TRBD1. The CDR3 runs to 15 residues. With V trimmed by 5 bases and J by 1 base, 6 bases remained unmatched. CDR1 is SGHAT and CDR2 is FQDESV in the germline V gene (reference sequence).

The chain couples TRBV10-3 to TRBJ1-1; TRBD1 agrees at 11 bases. V lost 7 bases, J lost 1 base, and 5 bases stayed unmatched. Germline loops: CDR1 ENHRY, CDR2 SYGVKD. The CDR3 consists of 15 residues. The CDR3 here is CAINPGTGGNTEAFF. DNA of the CDR3: TGTGCCATCAATCCCGGGACAGGGGGGAACACTGAAGCTTTCTTT.

This clone was recorded once. The rearrangement joins TRBV19 to TRBJ1-5; the D gene is possibly TRBD1 (6 bases). V gave up 5 bases and J gave up 5 bases, with 22 bases separating them. This CDR3 is 17 amino acids long. From germline, CDR1 is LNHDA and CDR2 SQIVND (reference sequence). The CDR3 region is CASSGLLVRGPDQPQHF. CDR3 nucleotide sequence: TGTGCCAGTAGTGGTTTATTAGTCAGGGGCCCGGATCAGCCCCAGCATTTT. Full variable domain (rest looked up from reference TRBV19 and TRBJ1-5): DGGITQSPKYLFRKEGQNVTLSCEQNLNHDAMYWYRQDPGQGLRLIYYSQIVNDFQKGDIAEGYSVSREKKESFPLTVTSAQKNPTAFYLCASSGLLVRGPDQPQHFGDGTRLSIL.

This clone has a handful of counts. The CDR3 DNA reads as TGTGCCAGCTGGACAGGGCTATCGGCAGATACGCAGTATTTT. This encodes CASWTGLSADTQYF. The chain employs TRBV6-1 and TRBJ2-3; 8 bases match TRBD1. This CDR3 spans 14 amino acids. Germline CDR1 is MNHNS and CDR2 is SASEGT. The trim removed 8 bases at V and 4 bases at J, leaving 8 bases unmatched.

The chain links TRBV5-8 to TRBJ2-1, with D perhaps TRBD1 or TRBD2 (5 bases each). V was cut by 4 bases and J by 4 bases, with 9 bases left in between. The germline V gene encodes CDR1 SGHTS and CDR2 YDEGEE. The length of the CDR3 is 13 residues. In nucleotides, the CDR3 is TGTGCCAGCAGCGGGGGTCTTTACAATGAGCAGTTCTTC. Translating it yields CASSGGLYNEQFF.

DNA of the CDR3: TGTGCCAGCAGCCGGCTGGGGAACACTGAAGCTTTCTTT. As protein: CASSRLGNTEAFF. This chain links TRBV11-3 with TRBJ1-1; no clear D gene. The V gene lost 5 bases and the J gene lost 1 base, with 8 bases spanning the gap. There are 13 residues in the CDR3. Per germline, CDR1 SGHNT and CDR2 YENEEA.

This clone was observed once. CDR3 loop: CASSRPTSGTYEQYF. DNA of the CDR3: TGTGCCAGCAGCCGCCCCACTAGCGGTACCTACGAGCAGTACTTC. The gene calls are TRBV14 and TRBJ2-7; 8 nucleotides align to TRBD2. The CDR3 spans 15 residues. The germline V gene encodes CDR1 SGHDN and CDR2 FVKESK. V lost 4 bases, J lost 2 bases, and 7 bases stayed unmatched.

The gene calls are TRBV6-6 and TRBJ2-1; unclear D gene. Between the trimmed V and J ends, which lost 6 bases and 0 bases, there was a span of 12 bases. Germline CDR1 and CDR2: MNHNY and SVGAGI (reference sequence). The CDR3 has 15 amino acids. CDR3 region: CASSHVWGSYNEQFF. The CDR3 nucleotides are TGTGCCAGCAGCCATGTTTGGGGCTCCTACAATGAGCAGTTCTTC.

This clone was counted a few times. V gene TRBV11-1 combines with J gene TRBJ2-5; a possible D gene is TRBD2 (5 bases). V was trimmed by 1 base and J by 7 bases, leaving 10 bases between them. The CDR3 is 13 residues long. CDR1 SGHAT and CDR2 FQDESV come from the germline V gene (reference sequence). The CDR3 spells CASSLGTEGTQYF. CDR3 bases: TGTGCCAGCAGCTTAGGCACAGAGGGGACCCAGTACTTC. The full variable domain, its missing parts supplied by reference TRBV11-1 and TRBJ2-5, is EAEVAQSPRYKITEKSQAVAFWCDPISGHATLYWYRQILGQGPELLVQFQDESVVDDSQLPKDRFSAERLKGVDSTLKIQPAELGDSAMYLCASSLGTEGTQYFGPGTRLLVL.

In this sample, this clone turned up once. This sequence joins TRBV2 and TRBJ1-1, with D possibly matching TRBD1 (5 bases). This CDR3 has 15 residues. The V gene lost 3 bases and the J gene lost 10 bases, with 21 bases spanning the gap. The germline V gene encodes CDR1 SNHLY and CDR2 FYNNEI. CDR3 nucleotides: TGTGCCAGCAGTGACCCTCTACCGACAGAAATGCGAGCTTTCTTT. Translated: CASSDPLPTEMRAFF.

The chain combines TRBV9 with TRBJ2-6; D is unresolved. This CDR3 has 18 residues. Germline V gene lookup returns CDR1 SGDLS and CDR2 YYNGEE. The V and J ends lost 0 bases and 2 bases respectively, with 15 bases between them. The CDR3 DNA follows: TGTGCCAGCAGCGTAGCCCCCGAGTTAGGGACTGGGGCCAACGTCCTGACTTTC. Translating gives CASSVAPELGTGANVLTF.

V and J are TRBV5-1 and TRBJ2-2, with D unclear. This CDR3 contains 17 residues. V was trimmed by 0 bases and J by 0 bases, leaving 12 bases between them. Germline V gene data show CDR1 as SGHRS and CDR2 as YFSETQ. The CDR3 DNA reads as TGCGCCAGCAGCTTGGCCGGAACAGCTACGAACACCGGGGAGCTGTTTTTT. Translated, it gives CASSLAGTATNTGELFF.

V is TRBV6-1 and J is TRBJ1-1; no reliable D call. Between the trimmed V and J ends, which lost 3 bases and 0 bases, there was a span of 14 bases. The CDR3 runs 16 residues. Germline V gene lookup returns CDR1 MNHNS and CDR2 SASEGT. The CDR3, as DNA: TGTGCCAGCAGTGAGGGCTTCATGGGGTTGAACACTGAAGCTTTCTTT. It codes for CASSEGFMGLNTEAFF.

The rearrangement links TRBV5-1 to TRBJ2-5, with D possibly being TRBD2 (6 bases). The CDR3 totals 16 residues. Germline-derived CDR1 and CDR2 are SGHRS and YFSETQ. Trimming stripped 4 bases from V and 9 bases from J, with 25 bases between. CDR3 sequence reads: CASSMNSGLPPGAQYF. CDR3 bases: TGCGCCAGCAGCATGAATAGCGGTTTGCCTCCGGGGGCCCAGTACTTC.

In DNA, the CDR3 is TGTGCCAGCAGCCAAGGGCTCCGCATGGGAACGGCCAAAAACATTCAGTACTTC. Its protein is CASSQGLRMGTAKNIQYF. The rearrangement links TRBV4-2 to TRBJ2-4; D gene unclear. The CDR3 sequence is 18 residues long. CDR1 is LGHNA and CDR2 is YNFKEQ in the germline V gene. V lost 1 base to trimming and J lost 1 base, with 17 bases between them.

The chain uses TRBV18 and TRBJ2-1; either TRBD1 or TRBD2 may supply D (5 bases each). Germline assignment: CDR1 KGHSH and CDR2 LQKENI. This CDR3 is 16 amino acids long. The V gene lost 2 bases and the J gene lost 8 bases, with 19 bases spanning the gap. The CDR3, as DNA: TGTGCCAGCTCACCAGCGGCCGGGACGCGAGGGTATGAGCAGTTCTTC. Encoded protein: CASSPAAGTRGYEQFF. The full variable domain, rest sourced from reference TRBV18 and TRBJ2-1, is NAGVMQNPRHLVRRRGQEARLRCSPMKGHSHVYWYRQLPEEGLKFMVYLQKENIIDESGMPKERFSAEFPKEGPSILRIQQVVRGDSAAYFCASSPAAGTRGYEQFFGPGTRLTVL.

The rearrangement joins TRBV5-1 to TRBJ2-3; 8 positions match TRBD1. Germline V gene lookup returns CDR1 SGHRS and CDR2 YFSETQ. The V gene end was trimmed by 5 bases and the J gene end by 0 bases; junction bases not matched to a gene: 2. This CDR3 has 14 residues. CDR3 sequence: CASSRDRSTDTQYF. The CDR3 DNA reads TGCGCCAGCAGTCGGGACAGGAGCACAGATACGCAGTATTTT. Looking up the rest from reference TRBV5-1 and TRBJ2-3 gives the full variable domain: KAGVTQTPRYLIKTRGQQVTLSCSPISGHRSVSWYQQTPGQGLQFLFEYFSETQRNKGNFPGRFSGRQFSNSRSEMNVSTLELGDSALYLCASSRDRSTDTQYFGPGTRLTVL.

The gene calls are TRBV2 and TRBJ2-1, with 7 nucleotides matching TRBD1. The V gene end was trimmed by 6 bases and the J gene end by 3 bases; junction bases not matched to a gene: 2. From germline, CDR1 is SNHLY and CDR2 FYNNEI. The CDR3 contains 13 residues. The CDR3 loop reads CASRQGYYNEQFF. The CDR3 region has the DNA TGTGCCAGCAGACAGGGGTACTACAATGAGCAGTTCTTC.

This clone was observed once. The chain employs TRBV10-2 and TRBJ1-5; D unresolved. This CDR3 has 15 residues. Germline loops: CDR1 WSHSY, CDR2 SAAADI. The V end lost 7 bases, the J end lost 4 bases, and 17 bases lay between the germline ends. This chain's CDR3 is CASNRGGMGNQPQHF. The CDR3 nucleotides read TGCGCCAGCAACCGAGGAGGGATGGGAAATCAGCCCCAGCATTTT.

The rearrangement uses TRBV6-5 and TRBJ2-1; TRBD1 matches 7 bases. The CDR3 is 16 residues long. Trimming at V came to 0 bases and at J to 5 bases, leaving 7 bases not matched to a gene. Germline V gene data show CDR1 as MNHEY and CDR2 as SVGAGI. Here the CDR3 reads CASSYSSLGQHNEQFF. Written as DNA, the CDR3 is TGTGCCAGCAGTTACTCATCACTGGGACAGCACAATGAGCAGTTCTTC.

V usage is TRBV6-1 and J usage is TRBJ2-1; 8 positions match TRBD1. V gave up 3 bases and J gave up 4 bases; unmatched junction bases: 8. CDR3 length equals 16 residues. Germline V lookup: CDR1 MNHNS, CDR2 SASEGT. The DNA of the CDR3 is TGTGCCAGCAGTGATTTCGGGGACAGGAGATACAATGAGCAGTTCTTC. It codes for CASSDFGDRRYNEQFF.

The CDR3 sequence is CASSFGLAGGWNEQFF. The DNA for the CDR3 is TGTGCCAGCAGTTTTGGACTAGCGGGAGGGTGGAATGAGCAGTTCTTC. The rearrangement links TRBV28 to TRBJ2-1; TRBD2 matches at 15 bases. V shed 3 bases, J shed 7 bases, and the junction held 4 bases outside the gene matches. This CDR3 is built from 16 residues. The V gene's germline CDR1 is MDHEN and CDR2 SYDVKM.

A few counts support this clone. The rearrangement uses TRBV28 and TRBJ2-1, with TRBD1 matching over 8 bases. This CDR3 has 16 residues. The junction had 9 bases not matched to a gene; V was cut back by 2 bases and J by 6 bases. Germline V gene lookup returns CDR1 MDHEN and CDR2 SYDVKM. The CDR3 here is CASSLAPLDRANEQFF. The CDR3 coding sequence is TGTGCCAGCAGTTTAGCCCCCCTGGACAGGGCCAATGAGCAGTTCTTC.

This chain uses TRBV5-1 with TRBJ1-1, with D perhaps matching TRBD1 (6 bases). This CDR3 is 13 amino acids long. Trimming removed 4 bases at V and 7 bases at J, with 14 bases between. CDR1 and CDR2 (germline): SGHRS, YFSETQ. Here the CDR3 DNA reads TGCGCCAGCAGCACAACAGGGTACGGTGAAGCTTTCTTT. It translates to CASSTTGYGEAFF.